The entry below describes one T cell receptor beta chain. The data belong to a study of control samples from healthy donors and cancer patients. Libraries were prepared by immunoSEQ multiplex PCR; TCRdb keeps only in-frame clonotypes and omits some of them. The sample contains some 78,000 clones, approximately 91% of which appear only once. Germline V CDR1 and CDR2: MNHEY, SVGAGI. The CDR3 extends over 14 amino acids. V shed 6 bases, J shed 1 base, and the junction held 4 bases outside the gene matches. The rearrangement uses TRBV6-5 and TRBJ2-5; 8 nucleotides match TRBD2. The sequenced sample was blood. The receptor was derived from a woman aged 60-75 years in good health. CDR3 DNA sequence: TGTGCCAGCAGCCCCGGGGGGGCCCAAGAGACCCAGTACTTC. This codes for CASSPGGAQETQYF.